The 17 T cell receptor beta chains in this list originate from one sample, sequenced in a study of low-dose radiotherapy and immunotherapy resistance in tumors. Primers targeting TRAV and TRBV primed first-strand cDNA, covering alpha and beta chains. Using a constant-region primer together with a V-primer adapter, TCRs were subjected to roughly 20 PCR cycles of amplification. TCRdb ran MiXCR on the reads and lists one entry per CDR3 protein. The top ten hold roughly 6% of the sample, which has around 7,300 distinct CDR3 sequences, approximately 82% seen once. These TCRs come from a human donor with advanced metastatic prostate, ovarian, gallbladder or colorectal cancer (not recorded which). This table probably holds off-target reads from a library built for another chain.

This clonotype has more than one count but fewer than ten. The chain combines TRBV10-3 with TRBJ2-6; TRBD1 might be the D (5 bases). V lost 7 bases and J lost 0, with 10 bases in between. The CDR3 covers 15 residues. CDR1 and CDR2 (germline): ENHRY, SYGVKD. The CDR3 region has the DNA TGTGCCATCACGGACACCTCCTCTGGGGCCAACGTCCTGACTTTC. Protein product: CAITDTSSGANVLTF.

The V and J genes are TRBV19 and TRBJ1-1; D perhaps matches TRBD1 (6 bases). Trimming took 4 bases from V and 6 from J, leaving 18 bases between them. The germline gives CDR1 LNHDA, CDR2 SQIVND (reference sequence). The length of the CDR3 is 15 residues. The CDR3 loop reads CASSNPQGSGPEAFF. The CDR3 DNA sequence: TGTGCCAGTAGTAATCCCCAGGGGTCCGGTCCTGAAGCTTTCTTT.

This chain uses TRBV14 with TRBJ2-3; D gene ambiguous. The V and J ends lost 4 bases and 7 bases respectively, with 12 bases between them. The CDR3 extends over 13 amino acids. CDR1 is SGHDN, CDR2 FVKESK, per germline. For the CDR3, the DNA is TGTGCCAGCAGCCTTTCCCGGCCTAATACGCAGTATTTT. As protein: CASSLSRPNTQYF.

The chain recombines TRBV5-1 with TRBJ1-4; D possibly corresponds to TRBD1 (5 bases). The CDR3 covers 15 residues. The V gene's germline CDR1 is SGHRS and CDR2 YFSETQ. The ends were cut back, 2 bases at V and 8 bases at J, with 16 bases in the middle. The CDR3 spells CASSLTQGGGEKLFF. CDR3 in DNA: TGCGCCAGCAGCTTAACCCAGGGAGGAGGCGAAAAACTGTTTTTT. Complete variable domain (other parts from reference TRBV5-1 and TRBJ1-4): KAGVTQTPRYLIKTRGQQVTLSCSPISGHRSVSWYQQTPGQGLQFLFEYFSETQRNKGNFPGRFSGRQFSNSRSEMNVSTLELGDSALYLCASSLTQGGGEKLFFGSGTQLSVL.

This clonotype has only a few counts. The V call is TRBV15, the J call TRBJ2-1, with TRBD1 matching over 8 bases. The CDR3 is made up of 12 amino acids. The germline gives CDR1 LNHNV, CDR2 YYDKDF (reference sequence). After removal of 0 bases from V and 15 bases from J, the junction contained 4 bases not matched to a gene. DNA for the CDR3: TGTGCCACCAGCAGAGATCAGGACAGGGCGTTCTTC. Encoded protein: CATSRDQDRAFF. The full variable domain, rest sourced from reference TRBV15 and TRBJ2-1, is DAMVIQNPRYQVTQFGKPVTLSCSQTLNHNVMYWYQQKSSQAPKLLFHYYDKDFNNEADTPDNFQSRRPNTSFCFLDIRSPGLGDTAMYLCATSRDQDRAFFGPGTRLTVL.

Turning to this clonotype: The junction and the germline gene differ at one end; a read error may be behind it. This chain connects TRBV5-5 to TRBJ2-7; D might be TRBD2 (7 bases). Germline-derived CDR1 and CDR2 are SGHKS and YYEKEE (reference sequence). The CDR3 has 13 amino acids. The DNA of the CDR3 is TGTGCCAGCAGCCCCCCTGGGGGGGCCGAGAAGTACTTC. Translated: CASSPPGGAEKYF.

The chain couples TRBV7-2 to TRBJ2-7, with D tentatively TRBD2 (7 bases). Trimming took 1 base from V and 2 from J, leaving 21 bases between them. Germline V gene sequence: CDR1 SGHTA, CDR2 FQGNSA. The CDR3 spans 18 residues. The CDR3 protein is CASSLGPGGRTLPYEQYF. CDR3 sequence (DNA): TGTGCCAGCAGCTTAGGTCCCGGGGGGCGGACCCTCCCCTACGAGCAGTACTTC.

The J gene is TRBJ2-2, the V gene TRBV10-3; D uncertain. CDR1 and CDR2 from the germline V gene are ENHRY and SYGVKD. This CDR3 has 13 amino acids. Trimming removed 6 bases from V and 9 bases from J, with 14 bases in between. The CDR3 region is CAIRDPSSRELFF. CDR3 nucleotides: TGTGCCATCAGGGACCCATCTAGTCGGGAGCTGTTTTTT.

This rearrangement joins TRBV18 to TRBJ1-1; TRBD1 aligns across 8 bases. Germline trimming cut 3 bases from V and 7 bases from J; bases unmatched to any gene: 7. Germline CDR1 KGHSH, CDR2 LQKENI. CDR3 size: 14 residues. DNA of the CDR3: TGTGCCAGCTCACCCCGACAGGGGAGGGATGAAGCTTTCTTT. As protein: CASSPRQGRDEAFF.

The chain combines TRBV3-1 with TRBJ1-3, with no clear D. The CDR3 covers 14 residues. The V gene's germline CDR1 is LGHDT and CDR2 YNNKEL (reference sequence). The ends were cut back, 2 bases at V and 8 bases at J, with 13 bases in the middle. CDR3 nucleotide sequence: TGTGCCAGCAGCCAACCAAACATCGGGGACACCATATATTTT. Protein sequence: CASSQPNIGDTIYF. Variable domain in full (rest from reference TRBV3-1 and TRBJ1-3): DTAVSQTPKYLVTQMGNDKSIKCEQNLGHDTMYWYKQDSKKFLKIMFSYNNKELIINETVPNRFSPKSPDKAHLNLHINSLELGDSAVYFCASSQPNIGDTIYFGEGSWLTVV.

The chain recombines TRBV12-3 or TRBV12-4 with TRBJ1-5, with 8 bases aligning to TRBD1. V shed 5 bases, J shed 2 bases, and the junction held 5 bases outside the gene matches. The CDR3 runs 15 residues. The CDR3 is CASSPDRGGNQPQHF. CDR3 coding DNA: TGTGCCAGCAGTCCCGACAGGGGAGGCAATCAGCCCCAGCATTTT.

This chain uses TRBV12-5 with TRBJ1-5; D uncertain. V dropped 3 bases and J dropped 5 bases, with 5 bases sitting between them. CDR3 size: 12 residues. Germline CDR1 reads LGHNT; CDR2 reads FRNRAP. CDR3: CASGLGDQPQHF. DNA of the CDR3: TGTGCTAGTGGTTTAGGTGATCAGCCCCAGCATTTT.

This chain links TRBV4-2 with TRBJ2-2; D remains unclear. The CDR3 has 15 residues. Trimming stripped 2 bases from V and 4 bases from J, with 11 bases between. Germline V gives CDR1 LGHNA, CDR2 YNFKEQ. CDR3 nucleotides: TGTGCCAGCAGCCAATTTTGGCAGTCCACCGGGGAGCTGTTTTTT. Translated, it gives CASSQFWQSTGELFF.

The chain is built from TRBV2 and TRBJ2-7, with D possibly TRBD1 on 5 matching bases. The CDR3 contains 14 residues. Trimming cost V 7 bases and J 0 bases, with 13 bases left between them. CDR1 SNHLY and CDR2 FYNNEI come from the germline V gene. The CDR3 bases are TGTGCCAGCATGAAGACAGTCGACTCCTACGAGCAGTACTTC. This translates into CASMKTVDSYEQYF.

The chain employs TRBV10-2 and TRBJ2-3; TRBD2 is a possible D gene (6 bases). CDR1 and CDR2 (germline): WSHSY, SAAADI. This CDR3 is 15 amino acids long. V lost 2 bases to trimming and J lost 3 bases, with 12 bases between them. The CDR3 DNA is TGCGCCAGCAGTGAGAACGGAGGGCAAACAGATACGCAGTATTTT. Amino acid sequence: CASSENGGQTDTQYF.

This rearrangement joins TRBV6-2 or TRBV6-3 to TRBJ1-1, with D unresolved. CDR1 and CDR2 (germline): MNHEY, SVGEGT. V shed 2 bases and J shed 4 bases, with 14 bases lying between them. The CDR3 loop spans 15 amino acids. The CDR3 region has the DNA TGTGCCAGCAGTTACCCTCCGGGGTTGGGCACTGAAGCTTTCTTT. Amino acid sequence: CASSYPPGLGTEAFF.

The rearrangement links TRBV11-2 to TRBJ2-7; possibly TRBD1 or TRBD2 for D (6 bases each). The CDR3 sequence is 16 residues long. Germline V gene sequence: CDR1 SGHAT, CDR2 FQNNGV. The V and J ends lost 5 bases and 0 bases respectively, with 17 bases between them. The CDR3 coding sequence is TGTGCCAGCAGCCCCCGGGGGACATTTAGCTCCTACGAGCAGTACTTC. This codes for CASSPRGTFSSYEQYF.